The T cell receptor (beta chain) described here comes from a study of blood T cell repertoires in COVID-19. The overall study: Samples representing acute and convalescent COVID-19 were sourced from the United States, Italy and Spain.

Germline V gene data show CDR1 as LNHDA and CDR2 as SQIVND (reference sequence). There are 15 residues in the CDR3. The germline V and J ends were trimmed by 6 bases and 3 bases, with 18 bases remaining between them. Assay used: immunoSEQ multiplex PCR; TCRdb lists only in-frame clones, some missing. The table has more than 200,000 clones, 75% to 90% seen once. This clone appeared a single time. Sample: PBMCs or T cells enriched from blood (not recorded which). This receptor was taken from a woman aged 25-40 years who had been exposed to COVID-19. V is TRBV19 and J is TRBJ2-7; D may be TRBD2 (6 bases). CDR3: CASRRAGGGDYEQYF. For the CDR3, the DNA is TGTGCCAGTAGAAGGGCGGGCGGAGGGGACTACGAGCAGTACTTC.